Shown below are 21 T cell receptor beta chains from a single sample sequenced in a study of T cell repertoires in cytomegalovirus infection. TCRdb reprocessed the reads via MiXCR and lists one record per CDR3 protein. The table records about 500,000 distinct CDR3 sequences, about 33% of them present only once. Their specific antigens are unknown. The source was cultured PBMCs, collected from culture after CMV antigen stimulation. Every receptor here comes from a human donor in good health (CMV status not recorded). Some clones in this sample may be carry-over from other donors' samples.

This clonotype was observed a few times. The genes are TRBV7-9 and TRBJ2-7; D remains unclear. Germline-derived CDR1 and CDR2 are SEHNR and FQNEAQ (reference sequence). V was shortened by 5 bases and J by 4 bases, with 15 bases between the two germline ends. The CDR3 extends over 14 amino acids. The CDR3 here is CASSVGPTEYEQYF. The CDR3 DNA reads as TGTGCCAGCAGCGTCGGTCCGACGGAATACGAGCAGTACTTC.

The chain uses TRBV28 and TRBJ2-3, with 8 positions matching TRBD2. After removal of 4 bases from V and 8 bases from J, the junction contained 8 bases not matched to a gene. The CDR3 totals 14 residues. CDR1 MDHEN and CDR2 SYDVKM come from the germline V gene. In DNA, the CDR3 is TGTGCCAGCAGTTACCTAAGCGGGAGTGGTACGCAGTATTTT. Its translation: CASSYLSGSGTQYF.

This clonotype was seen a handful of times. The chain joins TRBV10-1 to TRBJ2-1; no clear D gene. Germline CDR1 and CDR2: WNHNN and SYGVQD (reference sequence). Trimming pared 5 bases from V and 0 bases from J, leaving 8 bases between. The CDR3 contains 14 residues. In DNA, the CDR3 is TGCGCCAGCAGTCCCGGGCCCTCCTACAATGAGCAGTTCTTC. Its translation is CASSPGPSYNEQFF.

V usage is TRBV28 and J usage is TRBJ1-1; D perhaps matches TRBD1 (5 bases). The germline gives CDR1 MDHEN, CDR2 SYDVKM. This CDR3 is built from 16 residues. The V gene lost 6 bases and the J gene lost 5 bases, with 22 bases spanning the gap. CDR3 sequence: CASRRAGQGGVTEAFF. The CDR3 DNA reads TGTGCCAGCAGACGAGCCGGGCAGGGTGGAGTAACTGAAGCTTTCTTT.

The V and J genes are TRBV7-9 and TRBJ2-2; 8 bases fit TRBD2. CDR3 length: 17 residues. Germline lookup yields CDR1 SEHNR and CDR2 FQNEAQ (reference sequence). V trimming: 5 bases; J trimming: 6 bases; junction bases outside the gene matches: 14. The CDR3, as DNA: TGTGCCAGCAGCAAACCCGGGGCAGCGGGAGTAGCCGGGGAGCTGTTTTTT. Amino acid sequence: CASSKPGAAGVAGELFF.

J is TRBJ2-3 and V is TRBV6-5, with D maybe TRBD2 (5 bases). Looked up from germline, CDR1 is MNHEY and CDR2 is SVGAGI. Trimming left V 7 bases short and J 0 bases short, with 8 bases between. The CDR3 totals 13 residues. The CDR3 here is CASIAPSTDTQYF. Here the CDR3 DNA reads TGTGCCAGCATAGCGCCCAGCACAGATACGCAGTATTTT.

The CDR3 region is CASSLSGGGAYEQYF. Here the CDR3 DNA reads TGTGCCAGCAGCTTAAGCGGAGGGGGTGCCTACGAGCAGTACTTC. V and J are TRBV7-3 and TRBJ2-7; the D gene could be TRBD1 or TRBD2 (6 bases each). The CDR3 covers 15 residues. CDR1 is SGHTA and CDR2 is FQGTGA in the germline V gene. Trimming stripped 1 base from V and 2 bases from J, with 12 bases between.

The CDR3 coding sequence is TGTGCCACCAGAGACAGTGAACCCTACAATGAGCAGTTCTTC. Residues: CATRDSEPYNEQFF. V gene TRBV24-1 combines with J gene TRBJ2-1; maybe TRBD1 (5 bases). The V end was cut by 7 bases, the J end by 2 bases, with 11 bases between. There are 14 residues in the CDR3. CDR1 is KGHDR, CDR2 SFDVKD, per germline.

This clonotype was counted only a few times. This chain links TRBV4-1 with TRBJ1-1; maybe TRBD1 (5 bases). The CDR3 loop spans 14 amino acids. Trimming removed 6 bases from V and 1 base from J, with 12 bases in between. Germline assignment: CDR1 MGHRA and CDR2 YSYEKL. The CDR3 DNA reads TGCGCCAGCAGGGGACCGATAAGGAACACTGAAGCTTTCTTT. This sequence encodes CASRGPIRNTEAFF.

In its sample, this clonotype was seen a few times. The chain couples TRBV28 to TRBJ1-2; unclear D gene. The CDR3 is 14 residues long. V lost 3 bases to trimming and J lost 4 bases, with 12 bases between them. Germline CDR1 reads MDHEN; CDR2 reads SYDVKM. Here the CDR3 DNA reads TGTGCCAGCAGTTTTCCCGCGAGTGGCTATGGCTACACCTTC. As protein: CASSFPASGYGYTF.

This chain connects TRBV6-6 to TRBJ1-1; 7 bases line up with TRBD1. Germline assignment: CDR1 MNHNY and CDR2 SVGAGI (reference sequence). The CDR3 length is 18 residues. With V trimmed by 5 bases and J by 5 bases, 20 bases remained unmatched. The DNA of the CDR3 is TGTGCCAGCAGTCCCTCACACAGGGGCGTGGGTTTGAGGACTGAAGCTTTCTTT. Translated, it gives CASSPSHRGVGLRTEAFF.

There are a few counts of this clonotype. The chain carries TRBV12-3 or TRBV12-4 and TRBJ2-3; 10 positions match TRBD1. CDR3 length equals 16 residues. After removal of 4 bases from V and 1 base from J, the junction contained 5 bases not matched to a gene. This CDR3 is CASSWTGGDRTDTQYF. The CDR3 coding sequence is TGTGCCAGCAGTTGGACAGGGGGGGATCGCACAGATACGCAGTATTTT.

The CDR3 DNA reads TGTGCCAGCAGCTCTCCGGGACTAACTAGCACAGATACGCAGTATTTT. Amino acid sequence: CASSSPGLTSTDTQYF. The gene calls are TRBV5-4 and TRBJ2-3; 7 bases align to TRBD2. The CDR3 totals 16 residues. Germline lookup yields CDR1 SGHNT and CDR2 YYREEE (reference sequence). J lost 0 bases, V lost 3 bases, and 7 bases had no gene match.

This clonotype was counted once. The chain has TRBV4-1 and TRBJ2-7; D remains unclear. Between the trimmed V and J ends, which lost 3 bases and 5 bases, there was a span of 14 bases. This CDR3 is built from 14 residues. CDR1 and CDR2 from the germline V gene are MGHRA and YSYEKL. This chain's CDR3 is CASSHQDPGNEQYF. DNA of the CDR3: TGCGCCAGCAGCCACCAGGACCCGGGTAACGAGCAGTACTTC.

The chain uses TRBV7-3 and TRBJ2-1; the match to TRBD2 covers 11 bases. J gave up 3 bases and V 6 bases, and 10 bases lay outside the gene matches. This CDR3 region has 17 residues. The germline V gene encodes CDR1 SGHTA and CDR2 FQGTGA. As DNA, the CDR3 is TGTGCCAGCAGTTTGGGGCCGGGACTAGCGGACTACAATGAGCAGTTCTTC. Amino acid sequence: CASSLGPGLADYNEQFF. The full variable domain, in which reference TRBV7-3 and TRBJ2-1 provide the parts outside the CDR3, is GAGVSQTPSNKVTEKGKYVELRCDPISGHTALYWYRQSLGQGPEFLIYFQGTGAADDSGLPNDRFFAVRPEGSVSTLKIQRTERGDSAVYLCASSLGPGLADYNEQFFGPGTRLTVL.

The CDR3 here is CASSSNRGSETQYF. As DNA, the CDR3 is TGTGCCAGCAGTTCCAACAGGGGGTCGGAGACCCAGTACTTC. The chain links TRBV12-3 or TRBV12-4 to TRBJ2-5; 8 bases are a match to TRBD1. This CDR3 has 14 residues. The trim removed 4 bases at V and 5 bases at J, leaving 6 bases unmatched.

This clonotype was seen a few times. The gene calls are TRBV12-3 or TRBV12-4 and TRBJ1-5; TRBD1 might be the D (6 bases). Trimming took 1 base from V and 11 from J, leaving 12 bases between them. CDR3 length: 13 amino acids. The DNA for the CDR3 is TGTGCCAGCAGTTTAGATCAGGGGAAGGCCCAGCATTTT. This gives the protein CASSLDQGKAQHF.

The chain couples TRBV30 to TRBJ1-2; D ambiguous. Germline V gives CDR1 GTSNPN, CDR2 SVGIG (reference sequence). The CDR3 spans 12 residues. Trimming removed 8 bases at V and 4 bases at J, with 14 bases between. CDR3 amino acids: CAHSSWGYGYTF. Written as DNA, the CDR3 is TGTGCCCACAGCTCATGGGGCTATGGCTACACCTTC.

The chain links TRBV28 to TRBJ2-1; the D is unclear. Trimming took off 6 bases at V and 12 bases at J, with 18 bases between the two ends. The CDR3 covers 13 residues. Germline assignment: CDR1 MDHEN and CDR2 SYDVKM. DNA for the CDR3: TGTGCCAGCAGACTAACAAGGTCCGAAGGGCAGTTCTTC. It specifies CASRLTRSEGQFF.

This clonotype came up a few times. The gene calls are TRBV7-9 and TRBJ2-5, with D uncertain. The CDR3 length is 14 residues. Germline V gene sequence: CDR1 SEHNR, CDR2 FQNEAQ (reference sequence). The V gene lost 4 bases and the J gene lost 1 base, with 10 bases spanning the gap. CDR3 sequence (DNA): TGTGCCAGCAGCTCACAGAGACTCCAAGAGACCCAGTACTTC. Amino acids: CASSSQRLQETQYF.

This clonotype was counted a few times. This chain links TRBV4-1 with TRBJ1-6; possibly TRBD1 for D (5 bases). The germline V and J ends were trimmed by 4 bases and 6 bases, with 10 bases remaining between them. The germline V gene has CDR1 MGHRA and CDR2 YSYEKL. This CDR3 spans 14 amino acids. CDR3 coding DNA: TGCGCCAGCAGCCCGGGGCCCAGTAATTCACCCCTCCACTTT. Protein sequence: CASSPGPSNSPLHF.